This T cell receptor (beta chain) was observed in a study of T-cell memory formation after mild COVID-19 (dated by TCRdb to the early 2020s). Describing the broader study: TCR sequence clusters from the two donors were found to be largely donor specific. In a couple of donors, T-cell clones that expanded and contracted after mild COVID-19 were followed by sequencing TCRalpha and TCRbeta repertoires longitudinally. The cohort comprised two young, previously healthy adult volunteers, one female and one male. The research as a whole found: Clones contracting from day 15 to 85 had balanced CD4/CD8 phenotypes, while a second wave expanding from day 15 to 37 was biased towards CD4+. Contracting CD4+ clones were located mainly in the CM and EM memory subsets, whereas CD8+ clones were found to be enriched in EMRA. The detection of some responding clones in pre-infection memory suggests that pre-existing cross-reactive memory T cells joined the SARS-CoV-2 response. The second-wave clones that peaked on day 37 were not confirmed to be SARS-CoV-2 specific. Only two mild cases were covered by the study, and larger cohorts that include severe cases with pre-infection samples were considered necessary.

The sample holds a few counts of this clonotype. This clone's antigen is unknown. No clone much larger than this one lies a single base away; base qualities are absent. From cysteine to phenylalanine, the CDR3 is 16 amino acids long. Just CDR3 DNA is preserved here, 48 bases in frame from base 1. From a lookup of the germline V gene, CDR1 and CDR2 are MGHDK and SYGVNS. Compared with germline, V lacks 3 bases and J lacks 2 bases; bases without a gene match: 6. Sequencing used an Illumina NovaSeq 6000. cDNA libraries for TCRalpha and TCRbeta were prepared by 5'RACE using constant-segment primers, with sample barcodes and unique molecular identifiers added. RNA was extracted from every sample with Trizol reagent. Libraries were amplified in two PCR steps, with a second sample barcode and Illumina TruSeq adapters added in the second step. Sequencing of the libraries was done on an Illumina NovaSeq, producing 2 x 150 bp paired-end reads. The original pipeline was this. With migec v1.2.7, reads were demultiplexed and then collapsed into UMI-guided consensus sequences. With mixcr v2.1.11, UMI consensuses were aligned to TRA and TRB V and J templates and assembled into clonotypes. Clonotypes were classified as expanded or contracted when called significant by both edgeR and NoisET, with noise models trained on biological replicates. For edgeR calls, the thresholds were a false discovery rate-adjusted p below 0.01 and a log2 fold-change of 1. As an exploratory analysis of dynamics, max-normalized trajectories of the 1000 most abundant clonotypes were examined with PCA combined with hierarchical clustering. Each responding clone was given a CD4 or CD8 phenotype based on the CD4+ and CD8+ repertoires, which had been sequenced separately. TCRdb redid the processing of the public reads, applying fastp at Q25 and MiXCR, and retained in-frame beta chains. Every distinct CDR3 protein forms one entry, paired with its most common genes and DNA. These V and J calls originate from TCRdb's pipeline instead of the authors' own analysis. This sample lists approximately 410,000 distinct CDR3 sequences; 20% to 30% were detected once. About 12% of the sample is taken by the ten largest.

PBMCs were isolated by Ficoll-Paque density gradient centrifugation. This receptor chain uses TRBV25-1 and TRBJ2-4, with 8 central nucleotides matching TRBD2. Material: PBMCs or a T cell subset sorted from them (not recorded which). The TCR comes from an adult woman who had mild COVID-19 (a few samples of this study predate the infection). The sample titles of this study are shuffled in the database, so cell type and time point are left out; the donor was told from shared clones. The DNA sequence is given as TGTGCCAGCAGTGACCCGAGCGGGAGTCCCAAAAACATTCAGTACTTC. Its coded protein is CASSDPSGSPKNIQYF.